These T cell receptor beta chains were read from a single sample in a study of spatial heterogeneity in lung cancer. TCRdb redid the calling of the 5' RACE reads with MiXCR, one entry per CDR3 protein. This sample has over 3,000 distinct CDR3 sequences, with about a tenth found just once. Sequencing was performed on lung tumor tissue, taken at surgery. These receptor sequences come from a female donor with early-stage non-small cell lung cancer. Both conserved end residues are part of each CDR3. The D gene is left open where the match is weak. Some rows mark clone size as missing; the rest say once, few, many or name a class of expanded clone.

V gene	D gene	clone size	J gene	CDR3 DNA	CDR3 protein
TRBV6-5	.	few	TRBJ2-6	TGTGCCAGCCGCGAAACTGGGGCCAACGTCCTGACTTTC	CASRETGANVLTF
TRBV3-1	.	medium-sized	TRBJ1-2	TGTGCCAGCAGTCACTCGGGACGGTTTAACTATGGCTACACCTTC	CASSHSGRFNYGYTF
TRBV20-1	.	few	TRBJ2-5	TGCAGCGCTAGCGCAGGAAGGACCCAGTACTTC	CSASAGRTQYF
TRBV20-1	TRBD1	medium-sized	TRBJ1-2	TGCAGTGCCTTGCGGGCAGGGGGAAGGAACTATGGCTACACCTTC	CSALRAGGRNYGYTF
TRBV20-1	.	medium-sized	TRBJ2-5	TGCAGTGGTTCAGACCAGCGGGCAGAGACCCAGTACTTC	CSGSDQRAETQYF
TRBV18	.	medium-sized	TRBJ2-2	TGTGCCAGCTCACCACTCCCGCTCGCGAACACCGGGGAGCTGTTTTTT	CASSPLPLANTGELFF
TRBV6-5	TRBD2	.	TRBJ2-3	TGTGCCAGCAGCCCGACTAGCGGGGGTAGCACAGATACGCAGTATTTT	CASSPTSGGSTDTQYF
TRBV5-1	.	.	TRBJ1-1	TGCGCCAACAGCCAGATCGGGGGAAGGGGCACTGAAGCTTTCTTT	CANSQIGGRGTEAFF
TRBV7-9	.	.	TRBJ1-1	TGTGCCAGCAGCTATGGACAGAGGGGGAACACTGAAGCTTTCTTT	CASSYGQRGNTEAFF
TRBV9	TRBD1	medium-sized	TRBJ1-2	TGTGCCAGCAGCCTAACAGGGGACTATGGCTACACCTTC	CASSLTGDYGYTF
TRBV4-1	TRBD1	few	TRBJ2-7	TGCGCCAGCAGCTACTACCTAGGCAGGGGGCTGTACGAGCAGTACTTC	CASSYYLGRGLYEQYF
TRBV20-1	TRBD1	few	TRBJ1-4	TGCAGTGCTCCGGGACAGGCTGAAAAACTGTTTTTT	CSAPGQAEKLFF
TRBV6-5	.	medium-sized	TRBJ1-1	TGTGCCAGCAGTTACTCGGAGGTCACTGAAGCTTTCTTT	CASSYSEVTEAFF
TRBV7-9	.	few	TRBJ1-2	TGTGCCAGCAGCTTTATAGGTGGCTACACCTTC	CASSFIGGYTF
TRBV20-1	TRBD2	medium-sized	TRBJ2-5	TGCAGTGCCGGCCGACCTAGCGGGGGGTCGTACCAAGAGACCCAGTACTTC	CSAGRPSGGSYQETQYF
TRBV7-8	.	medium-sized	TRBJ1-5	TGTGCCAGCAGCTCCGGCGTGGGCAGCTATAGCAATCAGCCCCAGCATTTT	CASSSGVGSYSNQPQHF
TRBV27	TRBD2	medium-sized	TRBJ2-3	TGTGCCAGCAGTCCCGGGACTAGCTTAGGCGCAGATACGCAGTATTTT	CASSPGTSLGADTQYF
TRBV28	TRBD2	.	TRBJ2-3	TGTGCCAGCAGTCGGGGGGGTAGCACAGATACGCAGTATTTT	CASSRGGSTDTQYF
TRBV19	TRBD1	.	TRBJ1-1	TGTGCCAGTAGCACGAGAATGGGACAGGGGGATATAGAAGCTTTCTTT	CASSTRMGQGDIEAFF
TRBV15	.	.	TRBJ2-2	TGTGCCACCAGCAGAGGGGGGACCGGGGAGCTGTTTTTT	CATSRGGTGELFF
TRBV20-1	.	medium-sized	TRBJ2-7	TGCAGTGCTAGCCGAACGGCAGGGGACTACGAGCAGTACTTC	CSASRTAGDYEQYF